One and the same sample provided the 10 T cell receptor beta chains below, sequenced in a study of blood T cell repertoires in COVID-19. The method was immunoSEQ multiplex PCR; TCRdb's version includes in-frame clones alone and lacks a portion of them. This table holds more than 450,000 clones, about nine tenths found once. The sequencing sample was made of PBMCs or T cells enriched from blood (not recorded which). The source of these receptors is a woman aged 18-29 years who had recovered from COVID-19.

The V gene is TRBV9, the J gene TRBJ2-3, with 15 positions matching TRBD2. There are 16 residues in the CDR3. Germline assignment: CDR1 SGDLS and CDR2 YYNGEE. The J segment lost 6 bases and the V segment lost 6 bases, leaving 8 bases of the junction unmatched. CDR3 protein: CASTRTSGGASDTQYF. The CDR3 DNA is TGTGCCAGCACGAGGACTAGCGGGGGGGCGAGTGATACGCAGTATTTT. The full variable domain, its missing parts supplied by reference TRBV9 and TRBJ2-3, is DSGVTQTPKHLITATGQRVTLRCSPRSGDLSVYWYQQSLDQGLQFLIQYYNGEERAKGNILERFSAQQFPDLHSELNLSSLELGDSALYFCASTRTSGGASDTQYFGPGTRLTVL.

The gene calls are TRBV11-2 and TRBJ1-2, with a tentative D call TRBD1 (6 bases). Deletions cut 2 bases from V and 5 bases from J, with 12 bases between. There are 14 residues in the CDR3. Germline V gene lookup returns CDR1 SGHAT and CDR2 FQNNGV. The CDR3 DNA reads TGTGCCAGCAGCTTAAGGGGGATCGGGTATGGCTACACCTTC. Translated: CASSLRGIGYGYTF.

V gene TRBV5-4 combines with J gene TRBJ1-1, with 11 bases aligning to TRBD1. The CDR3 is made up of 15 amino acids. V dropped 4 bases and J dropped 4; count of bases not matched to a gene: 6. Per the germline V gene, CDR1 is SGHNT and CDR2 is YYREEE (reference sequence). CDR3 coding DNA: TGTGCCAGCAGCCGCCTCGGGACAGGGGGCACTGAAGCTTTCTTT. It codes for CASSRLGTGGTEAFF.

The genes are TRBV4-2 and TRBJ1-2; 7 bases are a match to TRBD1. The germline gives CDR1 LGHNA, CDR2 YNFKEQ. J gave up 6 bases and V 1 base, and 2 bases lay outside the gene matches. CDR3 size: 13 residues. The CDR3 nucleotides read TGTGCCAGCAGCCAAGGGGACAGTCATGGCTACACCTTC. Translated: CASSQGDSHGYTF.

This chain joins TRBV7-8 and TRBJ2-7, with 7 bases that match TRBD1. The V gene's germline CDR1 is SGHVS and CDR2 FQNEAQ. The CDR3 consists of 12 residues. V lost 5 bases, J lost 6 bases, and 4 bases stayed unmatched. DNA for the CDR3: TGTGCCAGCAGCCACGGGACAGCCGAGCAGTACTTC. This translates into CASSHGTAEQYF.

The rearrangement uses TRBV5-1 and TRBJ1-1; D not certain. CDR1 SGHRS and CDR2 YFSETQ come from the germline V gene. CDR3 length: 13 amino acids. V lost 0 bases, J lost 4 bases, and 7 bases lay in between. As DNA, the CDR3 is TGCGCCAGCAGCTTGGACAGATTCACTGAAGCTTTCTTT. Protein product: CASSLDRFTEAFF.

V gene TRBV19 combines with J gene TRBJ2-1; TRBD1 is a possible D gene (6 bases). CDR3 length equals 14 residues. Germline V gene sequence: CDR1 LNHDA, CDR2 SQIVND (reference sequence). V lost 6 bases to trimming and J lost 3 bases, with 12 bases between them. CDR3 DNA sequence: TGTGCCAGTAGCATCTCGGACAGCTACAATGAGCAGTTCTTC. This translates into CASSISDSYNEQFF.

The chain combines TRBV5-1 with TRBJ2-3; TRBD2 matches at 13 bases. Germline V gene sequence: CDR1 SGHRS, CDR2 YFSETQ. The CDR3 sequence is 16 residues long. V gave up 2 bases and J gave up 6 bases; unmatched junction bases: 6. CDR3 in amino acids: CASSFGLAGASDTQYF. The CDR3 DNA reads TGCGCCAGCAGCTTCGGACTAGCGGGGGCGTCGGATACGCAGTATTTT.

The DNA for the CDR3 is TGCGCCAGCAGCTGGGGGCTAGCGGGGGTTAACAATGAGCAGTTCTTC. It encodes CASSWGLAGVNNEQFF. The rearrangement joins TRBV5-1 to TRBJ2-1, with 10 bases that match TRBD2. Germline CDR1 and CDR2: SGHRS and YFSETQ. Trimming cost V 3 bases and J 5 bases; bases outside gene matches: 8. The CDR3 totals 16 residues.

The rearrangement uses TRBV7-8 and TRBJ2-3; 7 nucleotides agree with TRBD1. Trimming removed 0 bases from V and 6 bases from J; junction bases left unmatched: 12. This CDR3 is 17 amino acids long. CDR1 and CDR2 (germline): SGHVS, FQNEAQ. The CDR3 sequence: CASSLAGTEKGGDTQYF. The CDR3 bases are TGTGCCAGCAGCTTAGCAGGGACAGAGAAGGGTGGGGATACGCAGTATTTT.